The 23 T cell receptor beta chains below come from one sample, sequenced in a study of shared T cell receptors in the human thymus. The protocol was immunoSEQ multiplex PCR, while the TCRdb copy is restricted to in-frame clones and leaves out a portion. The table lists hundreds of thousands of clones, 88% of them singletons. This sample also belongs to another study, concerning human thymus T cells.

Sequenced: thymocytes. All receptors come from a boy younger than two with a congenital heart defect.

J is TRBJ2-7 and V is TRBV15, with TRBD1 as a possible D gene (6 bases). The CDR3 covers 15 residues. The ends were cut back, 0 bases at V and 6 bases at J, with 15 bases in the middle. Germline CDR1 and CDR2: LNHNV and YYDKDF (reference sequence). This CDR3 reads CATSRDKERGIEQYF. CDR3 in DNA: TGTGCCACCAGCAGAGATAAGGAGAGGGGGATCGAGCAGTACTTC.

This clone was observed a handful of times. The chain joins TRBV7-9 to TRBJ1-5, with D possibly TRBD1 on 5 matching bases. Trimming cost V 2 bases and J 5 bases, with 7 bases left between them. The CDR3 is 13 residues long. From germline, CDR1 is SEHNR and CDR2 FQNEAQ (reference sequence). CDR3: CASSLQGYQPQHF. Written as DNA, the CDR3 is TGTGCCAGCAGCTTACAGGGCTATCAGCCCCAGCATTTT.

The V gene is TRBV6-8, the J gene TRBJ2-5; D is perhaps TRBD1 (6 bases). Germline CDR1 reads MNHGY; CDR2 reads SAAAGT. Trimming took 6 bases from V and 5 from J, leaving 19 bases between them. The CDR3 consists of 15 residues. CDR3 coding DNA: TGTGCCAGCAGGGAACAGGGTGTCCGACGCGAGACCCAGTACTTC. Amino acids: CASREQGVRRETQYF.

The chain has TRBV5-1 and TRBJ2-1, with D tentatively TRBD1 (6 bases). Trimming removed 5 bases from V and 9 bases from J, with 21 bases in between. The CDR3 is 15 residues long. Per germline, CDR1 SGHRS and CDR2 YFSETQ. The CDR3 DNA follows: TGCGCCAGCAGTACGCTTCGATCGGGACAAGGTGAGCAGTTCTTC. Translation gives CASSTLRSGQGEQFF.

This clone appeared once. The CDR3 region has the DNA TGCAGCGTTGGGGCAGGGACTATCCAAGAGACCCAGTACTTC. Translated, it gives CSVGAGTIQETQYF. This chain uses TRBV29-1 with TRBJ2-5; 7 nucleotides line up with TRBD2. The CDR3 consists of 14 residues. CDR1 is SQVTM, CDR2 ANQGSEA, per germline. V lost 4 bases and J lost 1; bases outside the gene matches: 6.

This clone occurred once. CDR3: CASSESRTGSNYGYTF. The CDR3 region has the DNA TGCGCCAGCAGTGAGAGCCGAACAGGTTCTAACTATGGCTACACCTTC. This chain uses TRBV10-1 with TRBJ1-2; TRBD1 might be the D (5 bases). CDR3 length equals 16 residues. Germline V lookup: CDR1 WNHNN, CDR2 SYGVQD (reference sequence). Trimming removed 2 bases at V and 0 bases at J, with 13 bases between.

V usage is TRBV16 and J usage is TRBJ1-1; D possibly corresponds to TRBD1 (5 bases). The CDR3 totals 15 residues. In germline, CDR1 is KGHSY, CDR2 FQNENV. V lost 0 bases and J 1 base, leaving 9 bases between the germline ends. The DNA for the CDR3 is TGTGCCAGCAGCCAATCGGGCGGGGCGAACACTGAAGCTTTCTTT. The encoded protein is CASSQSGGANTEAFF. The full variable domain, rest sourced from reference TRBV16 and TRBJ1-1, is GEEVAQTPKHLVRGEGQKAKLYCAPIKGHSYVFWYQQVLKNEFKFLISFQNENVFDETGMPKERFSAKCLPNSPCSLEIQATKLEDSAVYFCASSQSGGANTEAFFGQGTRLTVV.

This rearrangement joins TRBV30 to TRBJ2-5, with D perhaps TRBD2 (5 bases). Germline V gene lookup returns CDR1 GTSNPN and CDR2 SVGIG (reference sequence). CDR3 length: 13 residues. V shed 2 bases and J shed 3 bases, with 10 bases lying between them. Written as DNA, the CDR3 is TGTGCCTGGAGTCGAAGGCGGGAAGAGACCCAGTACTTC. Translation gives CAWSRRREETQYF.

V gene TRBV7-9 combines with J gene TRBJ1-5; 8 bases map to TRBD1. Losses at the gene ends were 4 bases for V and 7 bases for J; bases not matched to a gene: 6. The CDR3 has 14 residues. Germline V gene sequence: CDR1 SEHNR, CDR2 FQNEAQ (reference sequence). CDR3 nucleotides: TGTGCCAGCAGCTCCCAGGGGGCGCAGCAGCCCCAGCATTTT. Amino acid sequence: CASSSQGAQQPQHF. Full variable domain (rest looked up from reference TRBV7-9 and TRBJ1-5): DTGVSQNPRHKITKRGQNVTFRCDPISEHNRLYWYRQTLGQGPEFLTYFQNEAQLEKSRLLSDRFSAERPKGSFSTLEIQRTEQGDSAMYLCASSSQGAQQPQHFGDGTRLSIL.

The J gene is TRBJ2-2, the V gene TRBV4-2; 11 bases map to TRBD2. The germline CDR1 and CDR2 sequences are LGHNA and YNFKEQ. The CDR3 length is 16 residues. The junction had 4 bases not matched to a gene; V was cut back by 4 bases and J by 3 bases. DNA of the CDR3: TGTGCCAGCAGCCTGGGACTAGCGGAGGACACCGGGGAGCTGTTTTTT. Amino acids: CASSLGLAEDTGELFF.

This clone has only a few counts. The V call is TRBV29-1, the J call TRBJ1-2; no clear D. CDR1 is SQVTM and CDR2 is ANQGSEA in the germline V gene. Between the trimmed V and J ends, which lost 3 bases and 3 bases, there was a span of 17 bases. The CDR3 has 15 amino acids. CDR3 DNA: TGCAGCGTTGACCCCCCCTATCGCATCCACTATGGCTACACCTTC. Its protein is CSVDPPYRIHYGYTF.

This chain uses TRBV7-9 with TRBJ1-5, with a possible D match to TRBD1 (5 bases). V lost 4 bases and J lost 5, with 9 bases in between. In germline, CDR1 is SEHNR, CDR2 FQNEAQ (reference sequence). This CDR3 has 13 amino acids. CDR3 sequence: CASSYETDQPQHF. The CDR3 DNA sequence: TGTGCCAGCAGCTACGAGACAGATCAGCCCCAGCATTTT.

The chain joins TRBV7-2 to TRBJ2-7; 8 bases align to TRBD1. This CDR3 has 15 residues. In germline, CDR1 is SGHTA, CDR2 FQGNSA. The trim removed 5 bases at V and 2 bases at J, leaving 8 bases unmatched. For the CDR3, the DNA is TGTGCCAGCAGCCCAGGACAGGGACATCCCTACGAGCAGTACTTC. Translated, it gives CASSPGQGHPYEQYF. The variable domain in full, with the rest retrieved from reference TRBV7-2 and TRBJ2-7, is GAGVSQSPSNKVTEKGKDVELRCDPISGHTALYWYRQSLGQGLEFLIYFQGNSAPDKSGLPSDRFSAERTGGSVSTLTIQRTQQEDSAVYLCASSPGQGHPYEQYFGPGTRLTVT.

The chain couples TRBV5-6 to TRBJ2-1, with 9 nucleotides matching TRBD2. CDR1 and CDR2 from the germline V gene are SGHDT and YYEEEE. CDR3 size: 15 residues. After removal of 0 bases from V and 5 bases from J, the junction contained 3 bases not matched to a gene. CDR3 protein: CASSLDASGNNEQFF. In nucleotides, the CDR3 is TGTGCCAGCAGCTTGGACGCTAGCGGGAACAATGAGCAGTTCTTC.

This sequence joins TRBV5-1 and TRBJ2-7; D is unclear. CDR1 is SGHRS, CDR2 YFSETQ, per germline. CDR3 length equals 12 residues. V lost 5 bases and J 5 bases, leaving 11 bases between the germline ends. For the CDR3, the DNA is TGCGCCAGCAGTCCGGAGAACAACGAGCAGTACTTC. Protein: CASSPENNEQYF. The full variable domain, with the rest looked up from reference TRBV5-1 and TRBJ2-7, is KAGVTQTPRYLIKTRGQQVTLSCSPISGHRSVSWYQQTPGQGLQFLFEYFSETQRNKGNFPGRFSGRQFSNSRSEMNVSTLELGDSALYLCASSPENNEQYFGPGTRLTVT.

The genes are TRBV28 and TRBJ1-2, with TRBD1 matching 8 bases. The CDR3 extends over 17 amino acids. V was pared by 5 bases and J by 1 base, with 12 bases of the junction left unmatched. CDR1 and CDR2 from the germline V gene are MDHEN and SYDVKM. CDR3 sequence: CASSLGQGEHVNYGYTF. The DNA for the CDR3 is TGTGCCAGCAGTCTAGGACAGGGAGAACACGTTAACTATGGCTACACCTTC.

The chain couples TRBV27 to TRBJ2-7; TRBD2 aligns across 11 bases. The CDR3 runs to 13 residues. Germline lookup yields CDR1 MNHEY and CDR2 SMNVEV (reference sequence). The ends lost 11 bases at V and 5 bases at J; junction bases unmatched: 8. The CDR3 here is CAPVAGGPHEQYF. In nucleotides, the CDR3 is TGTGCCCCCGTAGCGGGAGGGCCCCACGAGCAGTACTTC.

This chain uses TRBV7-9 with TRBJ2-1, with D possibly being TRBD1 (7 bases). The CDR3 sequence is 18 residues long. In germline, CDR1 is SEHNR, CDR2 FQNEAQ (reference sequence). Trimming pared 9 bases from V and 0 bases from J, leaving 24 bases between. CDR3 region: CASGPGTVRRDSYNEQFF. CDR3 in DNA: TGTGCCAGTGGCCCGGGGACAGTCAGGCGGGACTCCTACAATGAGCAGTTCTTC.

This chain uses TRBV10-1 with TRBJ2-7; 9 positions agree with TRBD2. CDR3 length equals 16 residues. The V and J ends lost 0 bases and 3 bases, in that order; junction bases with no gene match: 6. The germline CDR1 and CDR2 sequences are WNHNN and SYGVQD (reference sequence). The CDR3 loop reads CASSESKPSGNYEQYF. As DNA, the CDR3 is TGCGCCAGCAGTGAGTCGAAGCCTAGCGGGAACTACGAGCAGTACTTC.

The genes are TRBV10-1 and TRBJ2-1; 7 bases align to TRBD2. Germline V CDR1 and CDR2: WNHNN, SYGVQD (reference sequence). CDR3 length equals 15 residues. V was clipped by 3 bases and J by 5 bases; unmatched bases: 7. CDR3 bases: TGCGCCAGCAGTGAAGTTGCGGGAGTGGACAATGAGCAGTTCTTC. Translating gives CASSEVAGVDNEQFF.

The chain links TRBV2 to TRBJ2-7, with D possibly being TRBD1 (6 bases). Germline lookup yields CDR1 SNHLY and CDR2 FYNNEI. The CDR3 loop spans 18 amino acids. The germline V and J ends were trimmed by 5 bases and 3 bases, with 26 bases remaining between them. CDR3 sequence: CASSHLGASPRRDYEQYF. Here the CDR3 DNA reads TGTGCCAGCAGTCACCTGGGGGCTAGCCCCCGAAGGGACTACGAGCAGTACTTC.

This sequence joins TRBV18 and TRBJ1-4, with D uncertain. Germline lookup yields CDR1 KGHSH and CDR2 LQKENI. The CDR3 is 16 amino acids. The V and J ends lost 0 bases and 7 bases respectively, with 15 bases between them. This CDR3 reads CASSPPAPGRAEKLFF. DNA for the CDR3: TGTGCCAGCTCACCACCGGCGCCGGGGAGGGCTGAAAAACTGTTTTTT.

The chain joins TRBV6-1 to TRBJ2-1; the D is unclear. CDR3 size: 16 residues. V shed 3 bases and J shed 2 bases, with 14 bases lying between them. Germline V gene sequence: CDR1 MNHNS, CDR2 SASEGT. CDR3 bases: TGTGCCAGCAGTGAGAGAGTAGCTAACCCCTACAATGAGCAGTTCTTC. Protein sequence: CASSERVANPYNEQFF.